The clone carrying this T cell receptor (beta chain) was observed at least ten times. The entry originates in a study of T cells in Graves' hyperthyroidism and ophthalmopathy. RNA transcripts provided the source from which TCR beta CDR3 regions were amplified. HTBI primers were the set used in a first-round RT-PCR of the TCR CDR3. TCRdb re-analysed the multiplex PCR reads in MiXCR, keeping a single row per CDR3 protein. The sample yields about 380,000 distinct CDR3 sequences, roughly 20% seen once. The germline V gene has CDR1 SGHVS and CDR2 FQNEAQ. This CDR3 contains 15 residues. V shed 2 bases, J shed 4 bases, and the junction held 4 bases outside the gene matches. Duration under 3 months, a NOSPECS grade of at least 4, and a Clinical Activity Score of at least 3 characterized the ophthalmopathy patients.

The sequence was obtained from a man younger than 35 with Graves' ophthalmopathy. The sample comprised blood. This chain connects TRBV7-8 to TRBJ2-3; TRBD2 aligns across 9 bases. CDR3 DNA sequence: TGTGCCAGCAGCTTATTAGCGGGGGACGCAGATACGCAGTATTTT. Amino acid sequence: CASSLLAGDADTQYF.